The source of this TCR beta chain is a study of cytomegalovirus exposure and HLA in healthy donors. In the PCR, 60 Vbeta and 13 Jbeta primers were used. Generated by immunoSEQ multiplex PCR, the TCRdb table keeps only in-frame clones and is missing some. The sample consists of 110,000 or so clones, roughly four fifths of them appearing once. Germline loops: CDR1 KGHSH, CDR2 LQKENI. This CDR3 spans 15 amino acids. V was pared by 6 bases and J by 5 bases, with 19 bases between. This receptor was taken from a man aged 40-49 years in good health and CMV-seronegative. The J gene is TRBJ1-1, the V gene TRBV18; D ambiguous. The specimen was PBMCs. The CDR3 sequence: CASSTEAGRGTEAFF. CDR3 bases: TGTGCCAGCTCTACTGAGGCTGGCCGAGGGACTGAAGCTTTCTTT.